This paragraph reports one T cell receptor (beta chain). This specimen comes from a study of blood T cell repertoires in COVID-19. Study information: Specimens from acute and convalescent COVID-19 originated in the United States, Italy and Spain. In each case, the material was cDNA or gDNA derived from T cells, B-cell-depleted T cells, or PBMCs.

Clones were sequenced by immunoSEQ multiplex PCR, and TCRdb holds only the in-frame ones, with some missing. This table holds about 50,000 clones, about 85% found once. The germline V and J ends were trimmed by 4 bases and 1 base, with 8 bases remaining between them. The CDR3 sequence is 13 residues long. Germline-derived CDR1 and CDR2 are SGHDT and YYEEEE. The TCR comes from a man aged 40-55 years with active COVID-19. The J gene is TRBJ2-5, the V gene TRBV5-6; D unclear. The sequencing input was peripheral blood. The CDR3 reads CASSGTAQETQYF. The CDR3 DNA reads TGTGCCAGCAGCGGCACAGCCCAAGAGACCCAGTACTTC.